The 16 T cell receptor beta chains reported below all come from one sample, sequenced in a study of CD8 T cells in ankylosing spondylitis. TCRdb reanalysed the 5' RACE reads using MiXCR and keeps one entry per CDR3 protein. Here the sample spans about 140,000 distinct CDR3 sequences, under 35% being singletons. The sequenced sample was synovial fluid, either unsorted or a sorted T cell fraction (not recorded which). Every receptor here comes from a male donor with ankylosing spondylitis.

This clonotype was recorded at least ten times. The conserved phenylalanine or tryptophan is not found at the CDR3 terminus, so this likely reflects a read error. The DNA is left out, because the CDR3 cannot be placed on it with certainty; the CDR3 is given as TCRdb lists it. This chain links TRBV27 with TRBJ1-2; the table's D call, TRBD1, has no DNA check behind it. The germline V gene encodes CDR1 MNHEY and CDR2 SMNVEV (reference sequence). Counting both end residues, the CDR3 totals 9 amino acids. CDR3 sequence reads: CASSPPGGI.

This CDR3 is CSVSRGGNTEAFF. In nucleotides, the CDR3 is TGCAGCGTTTCGCGGGGTGGGAACACTGAAGCTTTCTTT. The chain recombines TRBV29-1 with TRBJ1-1; no clear D gene. There are 13 residues in the CDR3. Trimming stripped 5 bases from V and 1 base from J, with 11 bases between. Germline-derived CDR1 and CDR2 are SQVTM and ANQGSEA.

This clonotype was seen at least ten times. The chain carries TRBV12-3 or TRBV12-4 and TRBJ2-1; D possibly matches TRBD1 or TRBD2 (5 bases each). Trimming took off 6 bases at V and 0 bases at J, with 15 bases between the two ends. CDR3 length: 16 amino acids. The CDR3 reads CASSPQGRSSYNEQFF. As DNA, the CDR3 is TGTGCCAGCAGCCCCCAGGGACGAAGCTCCTACAATGAGCAGTTCTTC.

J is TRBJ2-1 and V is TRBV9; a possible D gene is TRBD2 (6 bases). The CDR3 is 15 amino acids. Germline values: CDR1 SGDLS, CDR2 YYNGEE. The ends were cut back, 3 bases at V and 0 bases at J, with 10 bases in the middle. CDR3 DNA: TGTGCCAGCAGCGCGACTAGTCGCTCCTACAATGAGCAGTTCTTC. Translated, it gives CASSATSRSYNEQFF. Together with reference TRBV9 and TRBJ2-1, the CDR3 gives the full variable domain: DSGVTQTPKHLITATGQRVTLRCSPRSGDLSVYWYQQSLDQGLQFLIQYYNGEERAKGNILERFSAQQFPDLHSELNLSSLELGDSALYFCASSATSRSYNEQFFGPGTRLTVL.

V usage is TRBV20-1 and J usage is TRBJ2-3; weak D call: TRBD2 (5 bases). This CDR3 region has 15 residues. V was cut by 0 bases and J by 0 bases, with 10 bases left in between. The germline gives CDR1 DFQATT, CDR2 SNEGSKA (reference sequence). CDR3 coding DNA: TGCAGTGCTAGAGATTCAGCGGCTAGCACAGATACGCAGTATTTT. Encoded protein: CSARDSAASTDTQYF.

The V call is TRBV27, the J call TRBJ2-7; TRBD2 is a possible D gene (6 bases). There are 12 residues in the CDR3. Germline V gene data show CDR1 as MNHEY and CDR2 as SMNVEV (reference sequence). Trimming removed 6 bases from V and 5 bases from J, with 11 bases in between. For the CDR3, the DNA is TGTGCCAGCAGCTCGGACTACCACGAGCAGTACTTC. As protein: CASSSDYHEQYF.

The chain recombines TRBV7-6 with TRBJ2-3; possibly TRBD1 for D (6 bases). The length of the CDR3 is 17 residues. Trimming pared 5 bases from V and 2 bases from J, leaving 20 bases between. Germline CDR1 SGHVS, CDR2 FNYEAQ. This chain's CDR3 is CASSLTTGWTVTDTQYF. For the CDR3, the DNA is TGTGCCAGCAGCCTGACGACAGGATGGACCGTCACAGATACGCAGTATTTT.

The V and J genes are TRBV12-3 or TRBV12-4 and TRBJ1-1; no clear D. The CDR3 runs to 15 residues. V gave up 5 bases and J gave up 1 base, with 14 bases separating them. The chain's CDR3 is CASSPRLAGNTEAFF. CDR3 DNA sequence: TGTGCCAGCAGTCCTCGCCTGGCGGGGAACACTGAAGCTTTCTTT.

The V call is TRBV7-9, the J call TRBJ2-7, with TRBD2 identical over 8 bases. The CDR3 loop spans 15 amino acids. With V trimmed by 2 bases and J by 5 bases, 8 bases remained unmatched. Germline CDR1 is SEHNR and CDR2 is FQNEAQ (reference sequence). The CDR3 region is CASSLWPGGRDEQYF. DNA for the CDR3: TGTGCCAGCAGCTTATGGCCGGGGGGGCGAGACGAGCAGTACTTC.

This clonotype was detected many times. The CDR3 loop reads CASSLVGGQYNEQFF. CDR3 DNA: TGCGCCAGCAGCTTGGTGGGGGGACAATACAATGAGCAGTTCTTC. The V call is TRBV5-1, the J call TRBJ2-1; D is perhaps TRBD1 or TRBD2 (6 bases each). Germline V gives CDR1 SGHRS, CDR2 YFSETQ. The CDR3 contains 15 residues. Between the trimmed V and J ends, which lost 0 bases and 4 bases, there was a span of 11 bases.

CDR3 sequence (DNA): TGTGCCAGCAGCCGACGGGACCTTTACACTGAAGCTTTCTTT. Amino acid sequence: CASSRRDLYTEAFF. The V call is TRBV9, the J call TRBJ1-1, with a weak D call TRBD1 (5 bases). V was clipped by 4 bases and J by 3 bases, with 13 bases between them. Germline V gives CDR1 SGDLS, CDR2 YYNGEE. CDR3 size: 14 residues.

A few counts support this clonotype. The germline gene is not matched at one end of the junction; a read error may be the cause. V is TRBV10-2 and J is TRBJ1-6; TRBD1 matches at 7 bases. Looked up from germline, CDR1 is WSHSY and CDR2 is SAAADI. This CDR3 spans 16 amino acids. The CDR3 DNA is TGCGCCAGCAGTGAGTCGCGGACAGGCAAAAATTCACCTCTCCACTTT. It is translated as CASSESRTGKNSPLHF.

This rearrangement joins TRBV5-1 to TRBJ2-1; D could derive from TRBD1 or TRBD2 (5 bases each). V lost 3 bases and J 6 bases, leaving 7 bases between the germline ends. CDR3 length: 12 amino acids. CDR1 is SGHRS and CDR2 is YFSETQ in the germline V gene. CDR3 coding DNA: TGCGCCAGCAGCTGGGGGAGCAATGAGCAGTTCTTC. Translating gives CASSWGSNEQFF.

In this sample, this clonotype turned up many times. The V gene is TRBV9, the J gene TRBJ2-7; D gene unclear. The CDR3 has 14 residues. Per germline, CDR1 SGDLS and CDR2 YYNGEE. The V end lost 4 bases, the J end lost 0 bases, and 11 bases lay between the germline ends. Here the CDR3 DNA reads TGTGCCAGCAGCTCGGACGGTCTCTCCTACGAGCAGTACTTC. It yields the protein CASSSDGLSYEQYF. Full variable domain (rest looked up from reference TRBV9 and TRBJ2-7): DSGVTQTPKHLITATGQRVTLRCSPRSGDLSVYWYQQSLDQGLQFLIQYYNGEERAKGNILERFSAQQFPDLHSELNLSSLELGDSALYFCASSSDGLSYEQYFGPGTRLTVT.

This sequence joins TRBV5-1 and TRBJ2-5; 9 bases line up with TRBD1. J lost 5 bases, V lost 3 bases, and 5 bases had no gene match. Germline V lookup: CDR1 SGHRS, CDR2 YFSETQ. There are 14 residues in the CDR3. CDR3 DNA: TGCGCCAGCAGCTCGACAGGGGGAATGGAGACCCAGTACTTC. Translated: CASSSTGGMETQYF.

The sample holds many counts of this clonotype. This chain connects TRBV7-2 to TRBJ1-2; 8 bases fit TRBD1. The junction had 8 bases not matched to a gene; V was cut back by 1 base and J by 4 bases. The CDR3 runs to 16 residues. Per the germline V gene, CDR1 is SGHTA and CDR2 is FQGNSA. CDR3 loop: CASSLGGTGVSYGYTF. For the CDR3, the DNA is TGTGCCAGCAGCTTAGGAGGGACAGGAGTTAGCTATGGCTACACCTTC.